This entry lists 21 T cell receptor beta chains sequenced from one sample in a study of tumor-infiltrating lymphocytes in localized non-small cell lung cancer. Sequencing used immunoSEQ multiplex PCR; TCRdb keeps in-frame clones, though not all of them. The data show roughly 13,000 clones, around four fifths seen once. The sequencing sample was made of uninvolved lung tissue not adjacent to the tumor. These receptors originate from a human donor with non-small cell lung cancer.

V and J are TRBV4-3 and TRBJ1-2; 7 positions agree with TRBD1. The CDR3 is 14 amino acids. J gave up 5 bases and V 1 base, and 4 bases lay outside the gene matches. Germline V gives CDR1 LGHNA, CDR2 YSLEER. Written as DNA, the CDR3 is TGCGCCAGCAGCCAAGGGACAGGAGGATATGGCTACACCTTC. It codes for CASSQGTGGYGYTF.

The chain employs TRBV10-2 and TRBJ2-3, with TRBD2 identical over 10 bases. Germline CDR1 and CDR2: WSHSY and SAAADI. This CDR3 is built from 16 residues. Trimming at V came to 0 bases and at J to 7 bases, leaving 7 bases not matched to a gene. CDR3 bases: TGCGCCAGCAGTGAGTCGATAGCGGGGGGTTTAAATACGCAGTATTTT. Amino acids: CASSESIAGGLNTQYF.

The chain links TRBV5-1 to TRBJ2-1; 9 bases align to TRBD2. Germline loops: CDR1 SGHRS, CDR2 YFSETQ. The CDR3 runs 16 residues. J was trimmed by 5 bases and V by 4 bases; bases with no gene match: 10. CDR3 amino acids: CASSTAGTSLNNEQFF. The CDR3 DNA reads TGCGCCAGCAGCACGGCTGGGACTAGCCTAAACAATGAGCAGTTCTTC.

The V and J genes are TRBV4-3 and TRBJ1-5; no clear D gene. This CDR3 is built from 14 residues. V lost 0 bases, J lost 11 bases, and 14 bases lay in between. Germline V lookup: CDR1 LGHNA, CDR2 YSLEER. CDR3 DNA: TGCGCCAGCAGCCAAGAAAAGACCCTCGGGACCCAGCATTTT. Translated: CASSQEKTLGTQHF.

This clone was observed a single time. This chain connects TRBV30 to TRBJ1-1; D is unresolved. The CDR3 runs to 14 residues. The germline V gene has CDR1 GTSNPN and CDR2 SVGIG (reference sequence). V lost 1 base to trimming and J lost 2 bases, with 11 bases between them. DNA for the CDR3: TGTGCCTGGAGTGCTTATGTCACAAACACTGAAGCTTTCTTT. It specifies CAWSAYVTNTEAFF. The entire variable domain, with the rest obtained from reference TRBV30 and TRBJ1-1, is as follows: SQTIHQWPATLVQPVGSPLSLECTVEGTSNPNLYWYRQAAGRGLQLLFYSVGIGQISSEVPQNLSASRPQDRQFILSSKKLLLSDSGFYLCAWSAYVTNTEAFFGQGTRLTVV.

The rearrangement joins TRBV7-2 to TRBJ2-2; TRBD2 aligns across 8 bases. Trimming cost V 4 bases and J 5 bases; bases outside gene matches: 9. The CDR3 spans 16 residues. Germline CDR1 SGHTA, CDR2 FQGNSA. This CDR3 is CASSSSGGPRTGELFF. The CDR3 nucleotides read TGTGCCAGCAGCTCATCGGGGGGGCCGCGAACCGGGGAGCTGTTTTTT.

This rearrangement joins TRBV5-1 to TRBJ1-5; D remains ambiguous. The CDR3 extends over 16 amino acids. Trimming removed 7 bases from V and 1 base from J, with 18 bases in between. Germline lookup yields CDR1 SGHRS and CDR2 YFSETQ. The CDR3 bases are TGCGCCAGCTCGATCGGCCCTACTGGAAGCAATCAGCCCCAGCATTTT. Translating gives CASSIGPTGSNQPQHF.

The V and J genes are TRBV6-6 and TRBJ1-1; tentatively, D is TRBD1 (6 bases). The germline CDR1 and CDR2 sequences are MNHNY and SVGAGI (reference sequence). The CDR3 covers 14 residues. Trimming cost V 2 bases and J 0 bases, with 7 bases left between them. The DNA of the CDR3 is TGTGCCAGCAGTTACCAGGGGATGAACACTGAAGCTTTCTTT. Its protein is CASSYQGMNTEAFF.

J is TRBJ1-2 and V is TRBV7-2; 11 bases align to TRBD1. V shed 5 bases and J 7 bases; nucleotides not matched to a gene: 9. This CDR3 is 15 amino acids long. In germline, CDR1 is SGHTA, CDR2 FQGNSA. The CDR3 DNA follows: TGTGCCAGCAGCCCACCCGGGACAGGGGGATCTGGCTACACCTTC. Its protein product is CASSPPGTGGSGYTF. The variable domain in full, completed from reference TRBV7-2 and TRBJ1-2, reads GAGVSQSPSNKVTEKGKDVELRCDPISGHTALYWYRQSLGQGLEFLIYFQGNSAPDKSGLPSDRFSAERTGGSVSTLTIQRTQQEDSAVYLCASSPPGTGGSGYTFGSGTRLTVV.

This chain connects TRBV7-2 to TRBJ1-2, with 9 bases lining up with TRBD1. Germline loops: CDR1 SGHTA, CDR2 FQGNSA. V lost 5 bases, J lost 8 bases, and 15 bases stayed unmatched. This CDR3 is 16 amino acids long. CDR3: CASSHRDRENLRGYTF. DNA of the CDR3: TGTGCCAGCAGCCATCGGGACAGGGAGAATCTCCGGGGCTACACCTTC.

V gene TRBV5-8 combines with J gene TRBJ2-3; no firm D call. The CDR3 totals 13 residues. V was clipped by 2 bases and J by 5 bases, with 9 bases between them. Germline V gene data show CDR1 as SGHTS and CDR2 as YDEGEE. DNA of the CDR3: TGTGCCAGCAGCTTCTACTCGGGAGATACGCAGTATTTT. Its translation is CASSFYSGDTQYF.

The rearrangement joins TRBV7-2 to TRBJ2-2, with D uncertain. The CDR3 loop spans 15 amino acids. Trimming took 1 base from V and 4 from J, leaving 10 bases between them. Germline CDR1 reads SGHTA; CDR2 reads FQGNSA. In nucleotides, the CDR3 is TGTGCCAGCAGCTTAGATCTCTCGGGCACCGGGGAGCTGTTTTTT. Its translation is CASSLDLSGTGELFF. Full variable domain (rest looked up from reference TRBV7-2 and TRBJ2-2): GAGVSQSPSNKVTEKGKDVELRCDPISGHTALYWYRQSLGQGLEFLIYFQGNSAPDKSGLPSDRFSAERTGGSVSTLTIQRTQQEDSAVYLCASSLDLSGTGELFFGEGSRLTVL.

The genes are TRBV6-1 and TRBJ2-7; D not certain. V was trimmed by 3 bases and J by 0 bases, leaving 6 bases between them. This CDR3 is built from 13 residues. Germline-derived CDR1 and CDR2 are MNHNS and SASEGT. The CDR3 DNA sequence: TGTGCCAGCAGTGAGGGCTACTCCTACGAGCAGTACTTC. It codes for CASSEGYSYEQYF.

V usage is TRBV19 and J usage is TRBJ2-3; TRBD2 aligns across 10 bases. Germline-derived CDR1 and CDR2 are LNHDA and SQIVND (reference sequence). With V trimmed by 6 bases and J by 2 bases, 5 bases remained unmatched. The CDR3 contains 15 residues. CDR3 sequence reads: CASRVLAGDTDTQYF. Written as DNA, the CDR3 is TGTGCCAGTAGGGTGCTAGCGGGGGACACAGATACGCAGTATTTT.

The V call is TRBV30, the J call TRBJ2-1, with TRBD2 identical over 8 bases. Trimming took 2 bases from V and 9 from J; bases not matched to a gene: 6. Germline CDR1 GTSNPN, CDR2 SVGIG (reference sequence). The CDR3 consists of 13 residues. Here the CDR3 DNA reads TGTGCCTGGAGTCACGGGGGGGCCGGTGAGCAGTTCTTC. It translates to CAWSHGGAGEQFF.

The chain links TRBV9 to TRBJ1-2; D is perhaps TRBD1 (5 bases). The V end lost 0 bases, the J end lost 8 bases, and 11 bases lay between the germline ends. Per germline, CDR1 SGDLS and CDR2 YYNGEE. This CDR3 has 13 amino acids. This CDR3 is CASSVGGVEGYTF. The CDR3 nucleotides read TGTGCCAGCAGCGTAGGAGGGGTAGAAGGCTACACCTTC.

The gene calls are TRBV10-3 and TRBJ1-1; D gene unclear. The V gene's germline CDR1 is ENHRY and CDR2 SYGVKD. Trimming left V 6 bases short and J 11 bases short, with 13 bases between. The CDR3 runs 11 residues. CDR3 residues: CAISGSGRAFF. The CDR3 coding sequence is TGTGCCATCAGCGGGTCGGGGAGGGCTTTCTTT.

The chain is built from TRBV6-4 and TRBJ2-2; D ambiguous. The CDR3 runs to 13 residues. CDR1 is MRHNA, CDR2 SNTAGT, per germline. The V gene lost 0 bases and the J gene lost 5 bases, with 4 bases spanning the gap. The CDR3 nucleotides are TGTGCCAGCAGTGACTCCCAAACCGGGGAGCTGTTTTTT. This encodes CASSDSQTGELFF.

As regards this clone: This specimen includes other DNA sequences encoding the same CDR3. CDR3 bases: TGCAGTGCAGGGGTTGAGCAGTTCTTC. Protein product: CSAGVEQFF. The genes are TRBV20-1 and TRBJ2-1, with TRBD1 as a possible D gene (5 bases). This CDR3 comprises 9 residues. V was cut by 6 bases and J by 9 bases, with 6 bases left in between. Germline V gene sequence: CDR1 DFQATT, CDR2 SNEGSKA (reference sequence).

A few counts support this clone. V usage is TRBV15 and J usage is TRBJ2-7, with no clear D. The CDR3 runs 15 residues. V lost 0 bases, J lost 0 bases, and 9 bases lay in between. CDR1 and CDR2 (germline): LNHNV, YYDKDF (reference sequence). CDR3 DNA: TGTGCCACCAGCAGAGATGACGTAGGCTCCTACGAGCAGTACTTC. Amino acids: CATSRDDVGSYEQYF.

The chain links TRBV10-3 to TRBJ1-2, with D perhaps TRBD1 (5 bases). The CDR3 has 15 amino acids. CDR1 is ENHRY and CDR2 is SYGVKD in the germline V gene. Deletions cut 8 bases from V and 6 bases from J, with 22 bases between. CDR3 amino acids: CAIYSPGQFYDGYTF. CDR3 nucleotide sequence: TGTGCCATCTATTCGCCGGGGCAGTTTTATGATGGCTACACCTTC.